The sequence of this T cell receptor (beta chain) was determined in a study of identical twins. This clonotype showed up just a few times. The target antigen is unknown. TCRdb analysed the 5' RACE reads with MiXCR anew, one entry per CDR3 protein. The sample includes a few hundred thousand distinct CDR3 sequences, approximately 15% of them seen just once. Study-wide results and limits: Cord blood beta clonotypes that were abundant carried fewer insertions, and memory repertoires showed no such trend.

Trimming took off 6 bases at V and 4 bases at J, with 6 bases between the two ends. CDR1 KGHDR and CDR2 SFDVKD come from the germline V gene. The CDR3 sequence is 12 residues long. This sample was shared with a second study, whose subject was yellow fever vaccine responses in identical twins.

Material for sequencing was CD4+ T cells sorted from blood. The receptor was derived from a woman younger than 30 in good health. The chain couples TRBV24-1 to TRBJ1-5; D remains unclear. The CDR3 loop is CATSFGNQPQHF. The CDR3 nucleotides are TGTGCCACCAGTTTTGGGAATCAGCCCCAGCATTTT.